This T cell receptor beta chain was sequenced during a study of radiotherapy plus CTLA-4 blockade in lung cancer. Study context: 18% of patients responded objectively, and roughly 30% achieved disease control.

For this clone: What it recognizes is unknown.

V lost 7 bases and J 1 base, leaving 10 bases between the germline ends. CDR1 SNHLY and CDR2 FYNNEI come from the germline V gene. The length of the CDR3 is 13 residues. Receiving focal radiation plus CTLA-4 blockade with ipilimumab were patients who had chemo-refractory metastatic non-small-cell lung cancer. Sequencing was performed with immunoSEQ multiplex PCR; in TCRdb, only in-frame clones are kept and a portion is missing. This sample carries around 82,000 clones, roughly four fifths of them seen once, and the ten largest clones take approximately 0.8%. Study-wide results and limits: Following radiotherapy plus ipilimumab, tumor-derived TCR clones expanded in the blood. It was early blood T cell clone dynamics, with interferon-beta, that reportedly best predicted response.

The J gene is TRBJ2-5, the V gene TRBV2; D is uncertain. Sequencing was performed on peripheral blood, taken from a patient treated with radiotherapy plus ipilimumab. The source of this sequence is a human donor with non-small cell lung cancer who had stable disease on radiotherapy plus ipilimumab. CDR3 bases: TGTGCCAGCACGGGTAACAGCCAAGAGACCCAGTACTTC. This gives the protein CASTGNSQETQYF.